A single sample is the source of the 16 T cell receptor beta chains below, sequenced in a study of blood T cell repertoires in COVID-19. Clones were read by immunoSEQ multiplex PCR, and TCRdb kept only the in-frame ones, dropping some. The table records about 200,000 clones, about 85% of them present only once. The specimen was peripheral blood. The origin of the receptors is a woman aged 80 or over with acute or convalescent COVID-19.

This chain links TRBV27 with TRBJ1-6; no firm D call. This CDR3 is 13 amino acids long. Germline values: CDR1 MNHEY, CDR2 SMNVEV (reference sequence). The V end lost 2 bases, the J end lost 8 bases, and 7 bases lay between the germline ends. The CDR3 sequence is CASSLGRDSPLHF. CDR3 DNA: TGTGCCAGCAGTTTAGGCCGGGATTCACCCCTCCACTTT.

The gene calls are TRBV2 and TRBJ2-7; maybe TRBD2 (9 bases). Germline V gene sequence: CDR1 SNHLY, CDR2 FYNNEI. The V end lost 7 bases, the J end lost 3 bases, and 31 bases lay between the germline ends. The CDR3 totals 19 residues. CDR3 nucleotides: TGTGCCAGCACCACGGACAGGGCGAGCGGGAGGCCTCCCCTCTACGAGCAGTACTTC. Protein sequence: CASTTDRASGRPPLYEQYF. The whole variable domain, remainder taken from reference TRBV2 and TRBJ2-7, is EPEVTQTPSHQVTQMGQEVILRCVPISNHLYFYWYRQILGQKVEFLVSFYNNEISEKSEIFDDQFSVERPDGSNFTLKIRSTKLEDSAMYFCASTTDRASGRPPLYEQYFGPGTRLTVT.

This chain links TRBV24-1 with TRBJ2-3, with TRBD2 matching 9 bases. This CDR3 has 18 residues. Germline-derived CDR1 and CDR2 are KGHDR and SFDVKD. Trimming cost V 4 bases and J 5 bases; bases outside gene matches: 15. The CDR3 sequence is CATSDAFPIAGVGDTQYF. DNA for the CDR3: TGTGCCACCAGTGACGCCTTCCCGATAGCGGGAGTAGGAGATACGCAGTATTTT.

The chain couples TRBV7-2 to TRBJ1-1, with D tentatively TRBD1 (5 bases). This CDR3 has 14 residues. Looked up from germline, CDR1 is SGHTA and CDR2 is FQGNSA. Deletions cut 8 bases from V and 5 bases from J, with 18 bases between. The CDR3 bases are TGTGCCAGCCTAATATGGGGGGAAGGAACTGAAGCTTTCTTT. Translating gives CASLIWGEGTEAFF.

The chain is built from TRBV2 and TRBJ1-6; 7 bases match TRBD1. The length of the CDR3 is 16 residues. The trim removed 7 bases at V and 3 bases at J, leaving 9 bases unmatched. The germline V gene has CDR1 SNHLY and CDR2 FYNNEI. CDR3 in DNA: TGTGCCAGCAATGACAGGGCCGGGTTCTATAATTCACCCCTCCACTTT. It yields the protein CASNDRAGFYNSPLHF.

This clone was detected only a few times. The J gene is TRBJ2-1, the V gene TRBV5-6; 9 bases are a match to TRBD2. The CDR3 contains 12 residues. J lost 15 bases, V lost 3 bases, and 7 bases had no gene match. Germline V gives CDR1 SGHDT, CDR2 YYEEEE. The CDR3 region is CASSWGTSILFF. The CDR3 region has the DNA TGTGCCAGCAGCTGGGGGACTAGCATTTTGTTCTTC.

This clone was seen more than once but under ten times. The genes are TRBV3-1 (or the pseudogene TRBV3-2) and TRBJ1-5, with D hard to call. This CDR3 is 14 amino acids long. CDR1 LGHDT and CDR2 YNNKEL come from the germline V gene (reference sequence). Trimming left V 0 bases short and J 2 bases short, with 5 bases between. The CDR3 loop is CASSQDGGNQPQHF. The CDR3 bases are TGTGCCAGCAGCCAAGACGGGGGCAATCAGCCCCAGCATTTT.

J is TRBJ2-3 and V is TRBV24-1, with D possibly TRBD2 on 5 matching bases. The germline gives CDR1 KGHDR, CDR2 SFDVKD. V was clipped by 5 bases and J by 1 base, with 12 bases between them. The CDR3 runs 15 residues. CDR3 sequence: CATSAQADRTDTQYF. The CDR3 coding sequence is TGTGCCACCAGTGCTCAAGCGGATCGCACAGATACGCAGTATTTT.

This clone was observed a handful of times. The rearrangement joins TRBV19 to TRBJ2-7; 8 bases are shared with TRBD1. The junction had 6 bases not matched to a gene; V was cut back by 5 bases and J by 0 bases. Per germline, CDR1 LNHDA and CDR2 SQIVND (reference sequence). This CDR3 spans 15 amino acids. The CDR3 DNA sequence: TGTGCCAGTAGTGGATGGGACAGGAGCTCCTACGAGCAGTACTTC. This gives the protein CASSGWDRSSYEQYF.

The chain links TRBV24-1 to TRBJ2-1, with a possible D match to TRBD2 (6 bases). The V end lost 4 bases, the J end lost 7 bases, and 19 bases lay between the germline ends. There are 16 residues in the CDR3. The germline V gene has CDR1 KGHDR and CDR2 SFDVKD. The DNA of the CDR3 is TGTGCCACCAGTGACCCCACCCGGACTAAATTGAATGAGCAGTTCTTC. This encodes CATSDPTRTKLNEQFF.

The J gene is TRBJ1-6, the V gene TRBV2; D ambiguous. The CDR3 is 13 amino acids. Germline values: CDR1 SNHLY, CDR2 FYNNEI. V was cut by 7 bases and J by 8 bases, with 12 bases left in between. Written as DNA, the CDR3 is TGTGCCAGCACCGCAGGTCCTTATTCACCCCTCCACTTT. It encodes CASTAGPYSPLHF.

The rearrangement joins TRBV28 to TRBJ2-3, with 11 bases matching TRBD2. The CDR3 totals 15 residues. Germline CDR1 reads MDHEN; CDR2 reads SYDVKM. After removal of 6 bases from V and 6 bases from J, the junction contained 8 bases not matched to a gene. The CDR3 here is CASRLLTSGMDTQYF. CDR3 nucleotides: TGTGCCAGCAGACTCTTGACTAGCGGGATGGATACGCAGTATTTT.

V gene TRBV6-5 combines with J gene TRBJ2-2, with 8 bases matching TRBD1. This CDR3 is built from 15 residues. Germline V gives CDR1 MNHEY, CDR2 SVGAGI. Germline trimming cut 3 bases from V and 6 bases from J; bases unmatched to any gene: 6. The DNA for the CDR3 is TGTGCCAGCAGTTATTACAGGGGGTTGTCCGGGGAGCTGTTTTTT. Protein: CASSYYRGLSGELFF.

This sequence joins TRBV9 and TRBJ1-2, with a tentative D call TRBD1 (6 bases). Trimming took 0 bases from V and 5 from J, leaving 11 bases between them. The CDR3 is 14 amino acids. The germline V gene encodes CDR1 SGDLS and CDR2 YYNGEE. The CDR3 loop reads CASSVVGQLYGYTF. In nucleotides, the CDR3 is TGTGCCAGCAGCGTAGTTGGACAGCTATATGGCTACACCTTC.

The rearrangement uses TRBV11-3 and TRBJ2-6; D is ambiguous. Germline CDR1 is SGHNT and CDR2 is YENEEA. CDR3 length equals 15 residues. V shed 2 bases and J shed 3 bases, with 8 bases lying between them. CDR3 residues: CASSLTVGGANVLTF. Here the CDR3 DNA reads TGTGCCAGCAGCTTAACGGTTGGTGGGGCCAACGTCCTGACTTTC. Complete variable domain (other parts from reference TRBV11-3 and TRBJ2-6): EAGVVQSPRYKIIEKKQPVAFWCNPISGHNTLYWYLQNLGQGPELLIRYENEEAVDDSQLPKDRFSAERLKGVDSTLKIQPAELGDSAVYLCASSLTVGGANVLTFGAGSRLTVL.

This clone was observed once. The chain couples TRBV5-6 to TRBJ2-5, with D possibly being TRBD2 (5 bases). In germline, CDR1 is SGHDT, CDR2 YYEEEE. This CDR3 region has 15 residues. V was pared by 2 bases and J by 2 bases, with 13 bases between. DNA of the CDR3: TGTGCCAGCAGCTTTGTAGAGCGGTATCAAGAGACCCAGTACTTC. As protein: CASSFVERYQETQYF.